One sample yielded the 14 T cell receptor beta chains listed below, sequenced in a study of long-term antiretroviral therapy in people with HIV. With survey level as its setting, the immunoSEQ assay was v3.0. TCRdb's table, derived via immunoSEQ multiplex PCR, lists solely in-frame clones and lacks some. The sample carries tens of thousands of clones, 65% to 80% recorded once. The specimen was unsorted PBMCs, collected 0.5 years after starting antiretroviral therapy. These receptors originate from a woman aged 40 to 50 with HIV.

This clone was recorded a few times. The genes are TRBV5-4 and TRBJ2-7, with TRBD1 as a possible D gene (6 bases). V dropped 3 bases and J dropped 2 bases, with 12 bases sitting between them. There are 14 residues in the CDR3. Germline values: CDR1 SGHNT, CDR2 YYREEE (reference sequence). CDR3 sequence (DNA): TGTGCCAGCAGCTCGAACAGGGTCCCCTACGAGCAGTACTTC. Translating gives CASSSNRVPYEQYF. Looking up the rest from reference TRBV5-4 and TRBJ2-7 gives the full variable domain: ETGVTQSPTHLIKTRGQQVTLRCSSQSGHNTVSWYQQALGQGPQFIFQYYREEENGRGNFPPRFSGLQFPNYSSELNVNALELDDSALYLCASSSNRVPYEQYFGPGTRLTVT.

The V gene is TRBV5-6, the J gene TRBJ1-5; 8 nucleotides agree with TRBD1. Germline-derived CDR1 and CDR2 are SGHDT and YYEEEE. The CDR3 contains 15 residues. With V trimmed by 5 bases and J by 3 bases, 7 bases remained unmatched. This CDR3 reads CASSIQGVNNQPQHF. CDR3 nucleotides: TGTGCCAGCAGTATACAGGGGGTTAACAATCAGCCCCAGCATTTT.

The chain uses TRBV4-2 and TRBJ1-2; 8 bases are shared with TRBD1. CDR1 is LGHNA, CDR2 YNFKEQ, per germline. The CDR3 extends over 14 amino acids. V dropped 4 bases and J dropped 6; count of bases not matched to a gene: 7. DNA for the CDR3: TGTGCCAGCAGCCTCGCAGGGGGCTCGAATGGCTACACCTTC. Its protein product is CASSLAGGSNGYTF.

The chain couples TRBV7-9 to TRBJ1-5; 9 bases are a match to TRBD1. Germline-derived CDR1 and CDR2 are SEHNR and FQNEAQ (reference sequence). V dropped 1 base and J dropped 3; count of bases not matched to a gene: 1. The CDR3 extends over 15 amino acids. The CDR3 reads CASSLGTGANQPQHF. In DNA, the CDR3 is TGTGCCAGCAGCTTAGGGACAGGGGCCAATCAGCCCCAGCATTTT.

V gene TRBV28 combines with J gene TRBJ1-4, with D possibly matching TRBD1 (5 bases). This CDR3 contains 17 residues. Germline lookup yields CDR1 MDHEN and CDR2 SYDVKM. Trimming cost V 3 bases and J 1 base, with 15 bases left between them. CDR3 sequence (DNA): TGTGCCAGCAGTTTTTGGGGGGAGGGAAAAACTAATGAAAAACTGTTTTTT. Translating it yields CASSFWGEGKTNEKLFF.

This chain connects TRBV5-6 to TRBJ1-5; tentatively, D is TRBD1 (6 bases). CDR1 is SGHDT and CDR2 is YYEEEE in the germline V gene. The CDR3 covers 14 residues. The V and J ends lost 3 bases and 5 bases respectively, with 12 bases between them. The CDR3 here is CASSSTGRDQPQHF. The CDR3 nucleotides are TGTGCCAGCAGCTCGACAGGTCGTGATCAGCCCCAGCATTTT. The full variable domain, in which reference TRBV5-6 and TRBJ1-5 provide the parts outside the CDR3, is DAGVTQSPTHLIKTRGQQVTLRCSPKSGHDTVSWYQQALGQGPQFIFQYYEEEERQRGNFPDRFSGHQFPNYSSELNVNALLLGDSALYLCASSSTGRDQPQHFGDGTRLSIL.

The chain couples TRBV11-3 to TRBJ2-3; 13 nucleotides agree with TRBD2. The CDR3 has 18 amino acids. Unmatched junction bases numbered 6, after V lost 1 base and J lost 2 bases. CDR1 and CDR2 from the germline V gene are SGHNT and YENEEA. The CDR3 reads CASSLGTSGGSLTDTQYF. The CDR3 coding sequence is TGTGCCAGCAGCTTAGGGACTAGCGGGGGTTCTCTCACAGATACGCAGTATTTT.

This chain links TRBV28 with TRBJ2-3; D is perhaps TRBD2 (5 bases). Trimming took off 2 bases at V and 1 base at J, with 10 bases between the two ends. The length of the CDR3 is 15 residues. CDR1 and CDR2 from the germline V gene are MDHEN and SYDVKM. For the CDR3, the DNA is TGTGCCAGCAGTTTACTATCTAGCCGCACAGATACGCAGTATTTT. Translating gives CASSLLSSRTDTQYF.

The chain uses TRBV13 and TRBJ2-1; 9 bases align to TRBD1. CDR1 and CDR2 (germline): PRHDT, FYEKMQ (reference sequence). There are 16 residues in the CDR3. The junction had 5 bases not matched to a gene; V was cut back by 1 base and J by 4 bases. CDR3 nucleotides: TGTGCCAGCAGCTTAGCAGACAGGGGGAAATACAATGAGCAGTTCTTC. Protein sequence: CASSLADRGKYNEQFF.

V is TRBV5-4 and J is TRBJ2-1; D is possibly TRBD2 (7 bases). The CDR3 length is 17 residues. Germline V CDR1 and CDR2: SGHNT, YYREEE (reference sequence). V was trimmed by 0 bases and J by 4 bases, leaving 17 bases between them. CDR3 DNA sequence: TGTGCCAGCAGCTTGGGAGAACTAGGGGGGGGTTACAATGAGCAGTTCTTC. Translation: CASSLGELGGGYNEQFF.

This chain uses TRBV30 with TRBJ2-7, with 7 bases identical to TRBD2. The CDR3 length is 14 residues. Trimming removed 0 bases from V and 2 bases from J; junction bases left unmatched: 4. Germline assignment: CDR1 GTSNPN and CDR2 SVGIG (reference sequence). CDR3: CAWSVLARTYEQYF. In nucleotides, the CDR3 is TGTGCCTGGAGTGTACTAGCGCGGACCTACGAGCAGTACTTC.

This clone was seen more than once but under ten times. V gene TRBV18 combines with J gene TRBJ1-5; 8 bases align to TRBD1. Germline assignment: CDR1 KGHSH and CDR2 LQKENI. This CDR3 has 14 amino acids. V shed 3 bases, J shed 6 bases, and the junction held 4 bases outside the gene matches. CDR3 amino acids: CASSPAQGGQPQHF. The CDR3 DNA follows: TGTGCCAGCTCACCTGCACAGGGGGGTCAGCCCCAGCATTTT. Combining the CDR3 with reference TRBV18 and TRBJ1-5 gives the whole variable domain NAGVMQNPRHLVRRRGQEARLRCSPMKGHSHVYWYRQLPEEGLKFMVYLQKENIIDESGMPKERFSAEFPKEGPSILRIQQVVRGDSAAYFCASSPAQGGQPQHFGDGTRLSIL.

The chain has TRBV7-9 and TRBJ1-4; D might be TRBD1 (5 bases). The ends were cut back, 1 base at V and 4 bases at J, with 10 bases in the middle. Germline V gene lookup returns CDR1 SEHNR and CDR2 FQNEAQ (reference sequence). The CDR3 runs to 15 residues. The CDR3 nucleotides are TGTGCCAGCAGCTTAGGACAGCTACTTAATGAAAAACTGTTTTTT. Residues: CASSLGQLLNEKLFF.

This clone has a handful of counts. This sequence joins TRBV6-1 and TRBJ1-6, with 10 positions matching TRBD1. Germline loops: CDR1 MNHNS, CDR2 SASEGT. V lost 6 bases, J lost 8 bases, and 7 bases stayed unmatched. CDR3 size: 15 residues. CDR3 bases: TGTGCCAGCAGGCCGGGACAGGGGACCTATTCACCCCTCCACTTT. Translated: CASRPGQGTYSPLHF.